These T cell receptor beta chains were read from a single sample in a study of shared clonotypes between healthy human individuals. Sequenced by immunoSEQ multiplex PCR; TCRdb stores in-frame clones only, minus some. The sample holds just over 2,000,000 clones; roughly 94% are singletons and the top ten take 0.1% to 0.15%. Sequencing used naive CD4+ T cells sorted from blood. All receptors derive from a man between 18 and 29 years old in good health. Each CDR3 is given with its conserved first and last residue. D genes are given only for firm matches. Size is stated for part of the rows, as once, few or many counts, or as a class when the clone is expanded.

j_call d_call v_call clone_size cdr3_aa cdr3_nt
TRBJ2-5 TRBD1 TRBV7-9 - CASSSPGQGSETQYF TGTGCCAGCAGCTCCCCGGGACAGGGTTCAGAGACCCAGTACTTC
TRBJ2-7 TRBD1 TRBV6-1 - CASSLRDSLREQYF TGTGCCAGCAGCCTCCGGGACAGCTTACGAGAGCAGTACTTC
TRBJ1-1 - TRBV7-2 - CASSLDLRQSYTEAFF TGTGCCAGCAGCTTAGATTTGCGACAGAGCTATACTGAAGCTTTCTTT
TRBJ2-2 - TRBV10-3 - CAISESGLTNTGELFF TGTGCCATCAGTGAGTCTGGGTTGACGAACACCGGGGAGCTGTTTTTT
TRBJ2-7 - TRBV27 - CASSLAVSTSTYEQYF TGTGCCAGCAGTTTAGCGGTCTCCACCTCCACCTACGAGCAGTACTTC
TRBJ1-5 - TRBV5-4 - CASSFRDNRSNQPQHF TGTGCCAGCAGCTTCCGGGACAATAGATCCAATCAGCCCCAGCATTTT
TRBJ2-1 TRBD2 TRBV2 - CASSAGLRNEQFF TGTGCCAGCAGTGCGGGACTACGCAATGAGCAGTTCTTC
TRBJ2-5 TRBD2 TRBV5-1 - CASSSGGAPETQYF TGCGCCAGCAGCTCCGGGGGGGCCCCAGAGACCCAGTACTTC
TRBJ2-1 TRBD2 TRBV18 - CASSPRSGRVREQFF TGTGCCAGCTCACCACGGAGCGGGAGAGTGAGGGAGCAGTTCTTC
TRBJ2-7 TRBD2 TRBV13 - CASSSPPSGGKARRYEQYF TGTGCCAGCAGCTCCCCCCCTAGCGGGGGGAAGGCCCGAAGGTACGAGCAGTACTTC
TRBJ2-7 - TRBV21-1 - CASSKTGGAQPYEQYF TGTGCCAGCAGCAAGACAGGGGGGGCCCAGCCCTACGAGCAGTACTTC
TRBJ2-7 TRBD1 TRBV5-1 - CASSLDRGYEQYF TGCGCCAGCAGCTTGGACAGGGGGTACGAGCAGTACTTC
TRBJ2-2 - TRBV5-4 - CASSSGTSANTGELFF TGTGCCAGCAGCTCCGGGACATCAGCGAACACCGGGGAGCTGTTTTTT
TRBJ2-5 - TRBV6-1 once CASMDGSETQYF TGTGCCAGCATGGACGGCAGTGAGACCCAGTACTTC
TRBJ1-2 - TRBV10-3 - CAISESKTVGYTF TGTGCCATCAGTGAGTCGAAGACCGTCGGCTACACCTTC
TRBJ2-1 TRBD2 TRBV7-7 - CASSPGLADNNEQFF TGTGCTAGCAGCCCTGGACTAGCCGACAACAATGAGCAGTTCTTC
TRBJ1-2 TRBD1 TRBV2 - CASSEETGWNGYTF TGTGCCAGCAGTGAAGAGACAGGGTGGAATGGCTACACCTTC
TRBJ1-5 - TRBV28 - CASSLGGRGGNQPQHF TGTGCCAGCAGTTTGGGTGGGAGGGGTGGCAATCAGCCCCAGCATTTT
TRBJ2-3 - TRBV6-1 once CASSDTGRIADTQYF TGTGCCAGCAGTGATACAGGGCGGATCGCAGATACGCAGTATTTT
TRBJ2-7 TRBD2 TRBV6-5 - CASSSLAGSTSYEQYF TGTGCCAGCAGTTCCCTAGCGGGGTCGACCTCCTACGAGCAGTACTTC
TRBJ1-1 - TRBV5-1 - CASSLAGRGNTEAFF TGCGCCAGCAGCTTGGCCGGCAGGGGCAACACTGAAGCTTTCTTT
TRBJ1-1 - TRBV6-1 - CASSSSGHTEAFF TGTGCCAGCAGTAGCTCGGGGCACACTGAAGCTTTCTTT
TRBJ2-5 TRBD1 TRBV7-2 - CASSPGQGRETQYF TGTGCCAGCAGCCCCGGACAGGGTCGGGAGACCCAGTACTTC
TRBJ1-1 - TRBV6-5 - CASSYSTSAREAFF TGTGCCAGCAGTTACTCGACATCGGCCCGGGAAGCTTTCTTT
TRBJ2-5 - TRBV5-1 - CASSLVATSEETQYF TGCGCCAGCAGCTTGGTGGCCACCAGCGAGGAGACCCAGTACTTC
TRBJ2-3 TRBD2 TRBV10-1 - CASSESIGTSGTDTQYF TGCGCCAGCAGTGAGTCGATCGGGACTAGCGGCACAGATACGCAGTATTTT
TRBJ2-3 TRBD2 TRBV5-4 - CASSVGGRATDTQYF TGTGCCAGCAGCGTGGGGGGGAGGGCCACAGATACGCAGTATTTT
TRBJ1-6 - TRBV5-1 - CASSLEGSGSPLHF TGCGCCAGCAGCTTGGAAGGGTCAGGATCACCCCTCCACTTT
TRBJ2-7 - TRBV28 once CASSQDRSPNEQYF TGTGCCAGCAGTCAAGACAGGAGCCCGAACGAGCAGTACTTC
TRBJ2-5 - TRBV15 - CATSRDVFAGWGTQETQYF TGTGCCACCAGCAGAGATGTATTCGCAGGCTGGGGTACCCAAGAGACCCAGTACTTC
TRBJ2-7 - TRBV29-1 - CSARAEYEQYF TGCAGCGCTAGGGCCGAGTACGAGCAGTACTTC
TRBJ2-7 TRBD2 TRBV7-2 - CASSSVGTSGSYEQYF TGTGCCAGCAGCTCAGTAGGGACTAGCGGTTCCTACGAGCAGTACTTC
TRBJ2-2 - TRBV19 - CASHPQAGELFF TGTGCCAGTCACCCCCAAGCCGGGGAGCTGTTTTTT
TRBJ1-2 TRBD1 TRBV28 - CASSSGTGVGSVYGYTF TGTGCCAGCAGTTCCGGGACAGGGGTGGGTTCGGTCTATGGCTACACCTTC
TRBJ1-2 - TRBV5-5 - CASSTDMSYGYTF TGTGCCAGCAGCACAGACATGTCCTATGGCTACACCTTC
TRBJ2-3 TRBD2 TRBV7-2 - CASSLWVTSGFRGTDTQYF TGTGCCAGCAGCTTATGGGTGACTAGCGGGTTCCGGGGCACAGATACGCAGTATTTT
TRBJ1-5 - TRBV4-1 - CASSQEGGGGKPQHF TGCGCCAGCAGCCAAGAAGGCGGGGGGGGAAAACCCCAGCATTTT
TRBJ2-7 - TRBV11-2 - CASSLDWRQQYF TGTGCCAGCAGCTTAGATTGGAGACAGCAGTACTTC
TRBJ1-2 TRBD1 TRBV19 - CASSQQTGGLGYTF TGTGCCAGTAGCCAACAAACAGGGGGCCTTGGCTACACCTTC
TRBJ1-4 TRBD1 TRBV28 - CASSSGGTAQNEKLFF TGTGCCAGCAGCTCGGGGGGGACAGCTCAAAATGAAAAACTGTTTTTT